These 14 T cell receptor beta chains were sequenced from one sample in a study of CD8 T cells in ankylosing spondylitis. One entry per CDR3 protein results from TCRdb running MiXCR on the 5' RACE reads. The table records 200,000 to 250,000 distinct CDR3 sequences, 7% to 10% of them present only once. Sequencing used blood, either unsorted or a sorted T cell fraction (not recorded which). Source of these receptors: a female donor with ankylosing spondylitis or in good health (not recorded which).

This clonotype was observed at least ten times. The V and J genes are TRBV6-2 or TRBV6-3 and TRBJ2-4, with 7 bases fitting TRBD1. The CDR3 length is 15 residues. V gave up 6 bases and J gave up 4 bases; unmatched junction bases: 9. The germline gives CDR1 MNHEY, CDR2 SVGEGT. DNA for the CDR3: TGTGCCAGCAGATCCCGACAGGGAACAAAAAACATTCAGTACTTC. It translates to CASRSRQGTKNIQYF.

This clonotype was observed many times. This sequence joins TRBV20-1 and TRBJ1-1; D ambiguous. The CDR3 contains 14 residues. V lost 4 bases and J 1 base, leaving 13 bases between the germline ends. CDR1 and CDR2 (germline): DFQATT, SNEGSKA (reference sequence). CDR3 residues: CSANSPGRNTEAFF. The CDR3 DNA follows: TGCAGTGCTAACTCCCCAGGTAGGAACACTGAAGCTTTCTTT.

This clonotype was counted between two and nine times. This sequence joins TRBV7-9 and TRBJ2-2; no definite D call. This CDR3 has 15 amino acids. V lost 5 bases and J 6 bases, leaving 16 bases between the germline ends. Looked up from germline, CDR1 is SEHNR and CDR2 is FQNEAQ (reference sequence). CDR3 protein: CASSLRSPLSGELFF. The CDR3 region has the DNA TGTGCCAGCAGCCTGCGCTCCCCTCTCTCCGGGGAGCTGTTTTTT. The whole variable domain, filled in from reference TRBV7-9 and TRBJ2-2, reads DTGVSQNPRHKITKRGQNVTFRCDPISEHNRLYWYRQTLGQGPEFLTYFQNEAQLEKSRLLSDRFSAERPKGSFSTLEIQRTEQGDSAMYLCASSLRSPLSGELFFGEGSRLTVL.

This clonotype came up many times. This chain links TRBV6-2 or TRBV6-3 with TRBJ1-1, with a weak D call TRBD1 (5 bases). Deletions cut 0 bases from V and 11 bases from J, with 16 bases between. The CDR3 spans 14 residues. Germline CDR1 is MNHEY and CDR2 is SVGEGT. The CDR3 bases are TGTGCCAGCAGTTACTCCCCTCCCGGGGCAGTGGCTTTCTTT. The encoded protein is CASSYSPPGAVAFF.

This clonotype was found many times. V is TRBV29-1 and J is TRBJ2-1; the match to TRBD2 covers 11 bases. Germline V CDR1 and CDR2: SQVTM, ANQGSEA. The CDR3 length is 13 residues. V trimming: 7 bases; J trimming: 8 bases; junction bases outside the gene matches: 7. In DNA form, the CDR3 reads TGCAGCGGCAAGACTAGCGGGGCCTATGAGCAGTTCTTC. Amino acids: CSGKTSGAYEQFF.

V gene TRBV7-9 combines with J gene TRBJ2-1; 8 bases map to TRBD2. The V and J ends lost 5 bases and 6 bases, in that order; junction bases with no gene match: 9. This CDR3 region has 15 residues. Germline CDR1 is SEHNR and CDR2 is FQNEAQ (reference sequence). The CDR3 nucleotides read TGTGCCAGCAGCCGGGGGGGCGCCAGGGGCAATGAGCAGTTCTTC. Amino acid sequence: CASSRGGARGNEQFF.

This clonotype was observed a handful of times. This sequence joins TRBV5-1 and TRBJ2-1; 15 bases match TRBD2. The CDR3 totals 19 residues. Looked up from germline, CDR1 is SGHRS and CDR2 is YFSETQ. The trim removed 3 bases at V and 8 bases at J, leaving 15 bases unmatched. The CDR3 spells CASSWTRDGLAGGLYEQFF. The DNA for the CDR3 is TGCGCCAGCAGCTGGACCCGGGACGGACTAGCGGGAGGGCTCTATGAGCAGTTCTTC.

This clonotype was detected only a few times. The J gene is TRBJ2-7, the V gene TRBV6-6; TRBD1 matches at 10 bases. The V segment lost 2 bases and the J segment 7 bases; nucleotides outside the gene matches: 8. This CDR3 contains 15 residues. CDR1 and CDR2 (germline): MNHNY, SVGAGI (reference sequence). CDR3 in amino acids: CASSYRGQGSSEQYF. The CDR3 DNA reads as TGTGCCAGCAGTTACCGGGGACAGGGGTCTAGTGAGCAGTACTTC.

This clonotype has ten or more counts. The rearrangement links TRBV5-1 to TRBJ1-4; maybe TRBD1 (6 bases). Trimming left V 4 bases short and J 4 bases short, with 11 bases between. Germline CDR1 is SGHRS and CDR2 is YFSETQ. The CDR3 spans 14 residues. CDR3 region: CASSRDRLNEKLFF. The DNA for the CDR3 is TGCGCCAGCAGCCGAGACAGGCTTAATGAAAAACTGTTTTTT. The whole variable domain, filled in from reference TRBV5-1 and TRBJ1-4, reads KAGVTQTPRYLIKTRGQQVTLSCSPISGHRSVSWYQQTPGQGLQFLFEYFSETQRNKGNFPGRFSGRQFSNSRSEMNVSTLELGDSALYLCASSRDRLNEKLFFGSGTQLSVL.

The chain joins TRBV20-1 to TRBJ1-4; D unresolved. Between the trimmed V and J ends, which lost 3 bases and 8 bases, there was a span of 16 bases. Looked up from germline, CDR1 is DFQATT and CDR2 is SNEGSKA (reference sequence). The CDR3 has 14 amino acids. The DNA of the CDR3 is TGCAGTGCTAGTGATGGGCTGGGGAAAGAAAAACTGTTTTTT. Translated: CSASDGLGKEKLFF.

This clonotype was observed at least ten times. This chain links TRBV20-1 with TRBJ2-7, with TRBD1 identical over 7 bases. CDR1 is DFQATT and CDR2 is SNEGSKA in the germline V gene (reference sequence). The CDR3 is 13 residues long. Losses at the gene ends were 6 bases for V and 0 bases for J; bases not matched to a gene: 5. The CDR3 loop reads CSATQGTSYEQYF. CDR3 coding DNA: TGCAGTGCAACACAGGGGACCTCCTACGAGCAGTACTTC.

This clonotype was counted only a few times. The chain recombines TRBV30 with TRBJ1-2, with D possibly matching TRBD1 (6 bases). CDR1 is GTSNPN and CDR2 is SVGIG in the germline V gene (reference sequence). This CDR3 comprises 13 residues. The V and J ends lost 7 bases and 10 bases respectively, with 22 bases between them. CDR3 sequence: CASEQGIWRFYTF. In DNA form, the CDR3 reads TGTGCCTCTGAACAGGGAATTTGGAGATTCTACACCTTC.

This clonotype appeared many times. This chain uses TRBV5-1 with TRBJ2-1; 11 bases are shared with TRBD2. Germline lookup yields CDR1 SGHRS and CDR2 YFSETQ. The CDR3 contains 15 residues. Trimming at V came to 4 bases and at J to 9 bases, leaving 9 bases not matched to a gene. DNA for the CDR3: TGCGCCAGCAGCCCCACTAGCGGGAGCTTTGTTGAGCAGTTCTTC. Protein sequence: CASSPTSGSFVEQFF.

This clonotype was picked up many times. The chain uses TRBV12-3 or TRBV12-4 and TRBJ2-1; D gene unclear. V lost 8 bases, J lost 0 bases, and 17 bases lay in between. The CDR3 is 16 amino acids. The CDR3 sequence: CASASAAGSSYNEQFF. For the CDR3, the DNA is TGTGCCAGCGCTTCGGCGGCAGGAAGCTCCTACAATGAGCAGTTCTTC.